This T cell receptor (beta chain) was recovered during a study of metastatic and nonmetastatic thyroid tumors (dated by TCRdb to the early 2020s). Looking at the study overall: For patients with malignant and with benign thyroid disease, the researchers compared repertoires between peripheral blood samples and tumor or nodule tissue samples. The research as a whole found: In both blood and tumor samples, malignant tumors were reported to have significantly higher TCR beta diversity than benign nodules.

No patient had received any treatment before thyroid surgery. Using T-cell receptor beta sequencing, the study looked back at clinical samples from patients collected from the early 2010s to the late 2010s. About this clone itself: Its specific antigen is unknown. No much larger clonotype is one base removed from it; base qualities were not supplied.

Library construction relied on PCR. For sequencing, an Illumina HiSeq 4000 was employed. High-throughput sequencing was used to profile the TCR beta-chain CDR3 region of every patient. As for the original processing: A classifier to discriminate distant-metastatic papillary thyroid cancer patients was built from CDR3 differences across clinicopathological groups. Repertoire diversity was assessed with the Shannon index, and tumor-blood repertoire similarity with the Morisita-Horn index. TCRdb ran its own pipeline on the public reads, namely fastp trimming at Q25 and MiXCR clone calling, and kept in-frame beta chains. The authors' filters were not applied to this entry. Across this sample there are some 30,000 clones, with 4% seen only once. The ten largest clones represent roughly 23% of the sample. Based on the germline V gene, the CDR1 and CDR2 sequences are MNHEY and SVGEGT. The CDR3 goes from the cysteine to the phenylalanine over 14 residues. Only the CDR3 region is kept as DNA, spanning 42 bases read in frame from base 1. V loses 6 bases, J loses 0 bases, and the germline ends lie 10 bases apart.

The chain was built from TRBV6-2 or TRBV6-3 and TRBJ2-3; no D gene is confidently identified. Sequencing was carried out using blood. This TCR was recovered from a female donor with papillary thyroid cancer or a benign thyroid nodule (not recorded which). Some clones in this sample may be carry-over from other donors' samples. The CDR3 has the sequence CASRPMTSTDTQYF. Read as DNA, the sequence is TGTGCCAGCAGACCAATGACTAGCACAGATACGCAGTATTTT.